Shown below are 21 T cell receptor beta chains from a single sample sequenced in a study of T cell responses to AZD1222 COVID-19 vaccine. Sequenced by immunoSEQ multiplex PCR; TCRdb stores in-frame clones only, minus some. The sample lists tens of thousands of clones, approximately 80% occurring once. The sequences come from peripheral blood, collected on day 0 of MenACWY control vaccination. Receptor source: an adult in good health.

The chain joins TRBV4-1 to TRBJ2-6; possibly TRBD2 for D (6 bases). Germline V gene data show CDR1 as MGHRA and CDR2 as YSYEKL. The CDR3 spans 16 residues. V was shortened by 1 base and J by 2 bases, with 9 bases between the two germline ends. CDR3 nucleotide sequence: TGCGCCAGCAGCCAAGTCGGAGGGGCTGGGGCCAACGTCCTGACTTTC. It codes for CASSQVGGAGANVLTF.

The chain carries TRBV15 and TRBJ1-4; the match to TRBD1 covers 7 bases. The CDR3 runs to 17 residues. With V trimmed by 1 base and J by 10 bases, 15 bases remained unmatched. CDR1 is LNHNV and CDR2 is YYDKDF in the germline V gene (reference sequence). CDR3 amino acids: CATSRGLLRAGGLKLFF. DNA of the CDR3: TGTGCCACCAGCAGAGGCCTGTTGAGGGCAGGGGGATTAAAACTGTTTTTT.

The CDR3 loop is CASRTSYRGINEKLFF. CDR3 nucleotide sequence: TGTGCCAGTAGAACTTCGTACAGGGGAATCAATGAAAAACTGTTTTTT. The rearrangement links TRBV19 to TRBJ1-4; TRBD1 matches at 7 bases. V was pared by 6 bases and J by 5 bases, with 12 bases of the junction left unmatched. Germline V gene sequence: CDR1 LNHDA, CDR2 SQIVND (reference sequence). The CDR3 runs 16 residues.

V usage is TRBV18 and J usage is TRBJ1-2; D is possibly TRBD1 (5 bases). Germline CDR1 and CDR2: KGHSH and LQKENI. V was cut by 6 bases and J by 4 bases, with 21 bases left in between. The CDR3 spans 16 residues. In DNA, the CDR3 is TGTGCCAGCTCCCTAGGGACGGGACCTGCAAGCTATGGCTACACCTTC. It yields the protein CASSLGTGPASYGYTF.

The rearrangement links TRBV30 to TRBJ1-2; TRBD1 is a possible D gene (6 bases). V was clipped by 4 bases and J by 2 bases, with 17 bases between them. Germline V gene lookup returns CDR1 GTSNPN and CDR2 SVGIG (reference sequence). The CDR3 has 15 amino acids. CDR3 residues: CAWTLLDRRNYGYTF. In DNA, the CDR3 is TGTGCCTGGACCCTCCTGGACAGAAGAAACTATGGCTACACCTTC.

The chain employs TRBV3-1 (or the pseudogene TRBV3-2) and TRBJ2-1; 12 nucleotides match TRBD1. The junction had 12 bases not matched to a gene; V was cut back by 4 bases and J by 14 bases. The CDR3 is 15 residues long. CDR1 and CDR2 (germline): LGHDT, YNNKEL (reference sequence). CDR3 in DNA: TGTGCCAGCAGCCTCCGGGACAGGGGGCCCTTTGGGAAGTTCTTC. Translation gives CASSLRDRGPFGKFF.

J is TRBJ2-3 and V is TRBV19; tentative D call: TRBD1 (5 bases). CDR3 length equals 14 residues. The V gene's germline CDR1 is LNHDA and CDR2 SQIVND (reference sequence). The CDR3 DNA reads TGTGCAACTTCACAGGTTTCTAGCACAGATACGCAGTATTTT. Protein: CATSQVSSTDTQYF.

The chain links TRBV7-9 to TRBJ1-2; a possible D gene is TRBD1 (5 bases). Deletions cut 3 bases from V and 4 bases from J, with 12 bases between. The CDR3 length is 14 residues. Looked up from germline, CDR1 is SEHNR and CDR2 is FQNEAQ (reference sequence). CDR3 protein: CASSFGTASYGYTF. CDR3 nucleotide sequence: TGTGCCAGCAGCTTCGGGACCGCTTCCTATGGCTACACCTTC.

The chain employs TRBV5-1 and TRBJ1-1, with D possibly TRBD1 on 5 matching bases. Trimming removed 4 bases at V and 2 bases at J, with 15 bases between. The germline V gene encodes CDR1 SGHRS and CDR2 YFSETQ. There are 15 residues in the CDR3. The CDR3, as DNA: TGCGCCAGCAGCCCAACCTTGGACACTAACACTGAAGCTTTCTTT. Its protein is CASSPTLDTNTEAFF.

This sequence joins TRBV15 and TRBJ1-3; the match to TRBD1 covers 7 bases. The CDR3 is 12 residues long. The germline V gene encodes CDR1 LNHNV and CDR2 YYDKDF (reference sequence). J gave up 5 bases and V 10 bases, and 5 bases lay outside the gene matches. CDR3: CAIADRRNTIYF. The CDR3 region has the DNA TGTGCCATTGCGGACAGGCGAAACACCATATATTTT.

This clone was counted a few times. The chain couples TRBV7-9 to TRBJ2-3; D is ambiguous. V lost 0 bases to trimming and J lost 6 bases, with 13 bases between them. CDR3 length: 15 residues. Per the germline V gene, CDR1 is SEHNR and CDR2 is FQNEAQ (reference sequence). The DNA for the CDR3 is TGTGCCAGCAGCTTAGCGAGACCTCCCTCCGATACGCAGTATTTT. Its protein product is CASSLARPPSDTQYF.

The chain carries TRBV27 and TRBJ2-1; tentative D call: TRBD2 (5 bases). CDR3 length: 15 amino acids. Germline CDR1 is MNHEY and CDR2 is SMNVEV (reference sequence). V was cut by 7 bases and J by 4 bases, with 17 bases left in between. The CDR3 loop is CASTSKGRVYNEQFF. CDR3 nucleotide sequence: TGTGCCAGCACCAGCAAAGGGCGGGTATACAATGAGCAGTTCTTC.

The chain has TRBV24-1 and TRBJ1-5; D is possibly TRBD1 (6 bases). This CDR3 comprises 16 residues. Per germline, CDR1 KGHDR and CDR2 SFDVKD. The V and J ends lost 4 bases and 1 base respectively, with 13 bases between them. CDR3 amino acids: CATSDNLRGSNQPQHF. In DNA, the CDR3 is TGTGCCACCAGTGACAACCTCAGGGGCAGCAATCAGCCCCAGCATTTT.

This clone was recorded a few times. This chain connects TRBV7-9 to TRBJ1-5; the D is unclear. Germline V gene sequence: CDR1 SEHNR, CDR2 FQNEAQ (reference sequence). The V end lost 5 bases, the J end lost 0 bases, and 11 bases lay between the germline ends. CDR3 length: 15 residues. Here the CDR3 DNA reads TGTGCCAGCAGCCCGGGGAGCGGTAGCAATCAGCCCCAGCATTTT. Amino acids: CASSPGSGSNQPQHF.

The chain couples TRBV7-2 to TRBJ2-3, with unresolved D. The CDR3 has 14 amino acids. V was clipped by 1 base and J by 0 bases, with 5 bases between them. CDR1 and CDR2 from the germline V gene are SGHTA and FQGNSA. The CDR3 DNA follows: TGTGCCAGCAGCTTAGGGACGAGCACAGATACGCAGTATTTT. The encoded protein is CASSLGTSTDTQYF.

A few counts support this clone. The same CDR3 can be traced to other DNA sequences in this sample. The genes are TRBV12-3 or TRBV12-4 and TRBJ1-2; tentatively, D is TRBD1 (6 bases). Trimming took off 2 bases at V and 8 bases at J, with 12 bases between the two ends. The CDR3 is made up of 13 amino acids. The CDR3 sequence is CASSLYREAGYTF. Here the CDR3 DNA reads TGTGCCAGCAGTTTATACAGGGAGGCCGGCTACACCTTC.

The chain links TRBV19 to TRBJ2-6; the match to TRBD1 covers 10 bases. CDR3 size: 18 residues. Unmatched junction bases numbered 12, after V lost 5 bases and J lost 5 bases. CDR1 and CDR2 from the germline V gene are LNHDA and SQIVND (reference sequence). CDR3 in DNA: TGTGCCAGTAGTTCGCTGGGACAGGGGTTTATCTGGGCCAACGTCCTGACTTTC. This encodes CASSSLGQGFIWANVLTF. The whole variable domain, filled in from reference TRBV19 and TRBJ2-6, reads DGGITQSPKYLFRKEGQNVTLSCEQNLNHDAMYWYRQDPGQGLRLIYYSQIVNDFQKGDIAEGYSVSREKKESFPLTVTSAQKNPTAFYLCASSSLGQGFIWANVLTFGAGSRLTVL.

The chain is built from TRBV27 and TRBJ2-1; maybe TRBD2 (5 bases). In germline, CDR1 is MNHEY, CDR2 SMNVEV (reference sequence). V shed 6 bases and J shed 1 base, with 22 bases lying between them. The CDR3 is made up of 18 amino acids. The CDR3 bases are TGTGCCAGCAGCAGACTAATGGGAGACCCTTATTCCTACAATGAGCAGTTCTTC. Its protein is CASSRLMGDPYSYNEQFF.

This chain joins TRBV20-1 and TRBJ2-1; D gene unclear. CDR3 length equals 14 residues. V was clipped by 3 bases and J by 12 bases, with 21 bases between them. Per germline, CDR1 DFQATT and CDR2 SNEGSKA (reference sequence). The CDR3 nucleotides read TGCAGTGCTAGTAAGATCCTAGACGTGTATGGGCAGTTCTTC. Amino acid sequence: CSASKILDVYGQFF.

This clone was seen more than once but under ten times. The chain carries TRBV12-5 and TRBJ2-3, with TRBD1 as a possible D gene (6 bases). This CDR3 spans 13 amino acids. The V end was cut by 6 bases, the J end by 2 bases, with 9 bases between. Germline V gives CDR1 LGHNT, CDR2 FRNRAP. CDR3 protein: CASGYRDTDTQYF. The CDR3 DNA reads as TGTGCTAGTGGATACAGGGACACAGATACGCAGTATTTT.

The J gene is TRBJ1-2, the V gene TRBV19; D is possibly TRBD1 (5 bases). Germline V CDR1 and CDR2: LNHDA, SQIVND (reference sequence). Trimming removed 6 bases from V and 4 bases from J, with 12 bases in between. There are 13 residues in the CDR3. CDR3 loop: CASSHGTSYGYTF. In nucleotides, the CDR3 is TGTGCCAGTAGCCACGGGACGAGCTATGGCTACACCTTC.